The 5 T cell receptor beta chains reported below all come from one sample, sequenced in a study of cytotoxic CD8 clonotypes in ibrutinib-treated CLL. Sequencing used immunoSEQ multiplex PCR; TCRdb keeps in-frame clones, though not all of them. Counted here are approximately 91,000 clones, roughly three quarters occurring once; the ten biggest clones make up approximately 5.1%. Material: PBMCs, obtained after 12 months of ibrutinib treatment. The receptors come from a human donor with chronic lymphocytic leukemia.

The J gene is TRBJ2-7, the V gene TRBV29-1; either TRBD1 or TRBD2 may supply D (5 bases each). The germline V and J ends were trimmed by 7 bases and 1 base, with 11 bases remaining between them. The germline gives CDR1 SQVTM, CDR2 ANQGSEA. The CDR3 totals 12 residues. CDR3 in amino acids: CSAGASSYEQYF. The CDR3, as DNA: TGCAGCGCCGGGGCGAGTTCCTACGAGCAGTACTTC.

This clone was seen only a few times. The gene calls are TRBV29-1 and TRBJ1-1, with 7 bases identical to TRBD1. The junction had 15 bases not matched to a gene; V was cut back by 4 bases and J by 1 base. Germline V gene lookup returns CDR1 SQVTM and CDR2 ANQGSEA. CDR3 length equals 17 residues. DNA for the CDR3: TGCAGCGTTGCCCCCCAGGGAGGGGGCGCGGGGAACACTGAAGCTTTCTTT. Translated, it gives CSVAPQGGGAGNTEAFF.

The chain carries TRBV28 and TRBJ1-3; D remains unclear. The CDR3 contains 13 residues. Trimming cost V 2 bases and J 6 bases, with 8 bases left between them. Germline CDR1 is MDHEN and CDR2 is SYDVKM. CDR3 coding DNA: TGTGCCAGCAGTTTACGGGAGGCAAACACCATATATTTT. This encodes CASSLREANTIYF.

The rearrangement uses TRBV30 and TRBJ1-3; D call uncertain. Germline V lookup: CDR1 GTSNPN, CDR2 SVGIG (reference sequence). V was shortened by 3 bases and J by 4 bases, with 16 bases between the two germline ends. The length of the CDR3 is 15 residues. The CDR3 here is CAWSQLTGFGNTIYF. In nucleotides, the CDR3 is TGTGCCTGGAGCCAACTGACGGGGTTCGGAAACACCATATATTTT. The entire variable domain, with the rest obtained from reference TRBV30 and TRBJ1-3, is as follows: SQTIHQWPATLVQPVGSPLSLECTVEGTSNPNLYWYRQAAGRGLQLLFYSVGIGQISSEVPQNLSASRPQDRQFILSSKKLLLSDSGFYLCAWSQLTGFGNTIYFGEGSWLTVV.

The chain recombines TRBV30 with TRBJ1-6; D is perhaps TRBD1 (6 bases). The length of the CDR3 is 15 residues. Germline CDR1 reads GTSNPN; CDR2 reads SVGIG (reference sequence). V lost 2 bases and J 9 bases, leaving 17 bases between the germline ends. The CDR3 reads CAWSRGGTGGSPLHF. The CDR3 DNA sequence: TGTGCCTGGAGTAGGGGGGGGACTGGAGGTTCACCCCTCCACTTT.